The clone carrying this T cell receptor beta chain was counted once. Its antigen is still unknown. This entry comes from a study of T cell responses to AZD1222 COVID-19 vaccine. Study outcomes and limitations: With two AZD1222 doses given, Spike-specific TCR breadth and depth both rose. Spike-wide vaccine-associated CD4 TCRs dominated at 160-218 and 743-854.

Method: immunoSEQ multiplex PCR; TCRdb's copy keeps in-frame clones and lacks some. In the table there are more than 150,000 clones, 88% of which are singletons. Per the germline V gene, CDR1 is SGDLS and CDR2 is YYNGEE. The CDR3 covers 13 residues. The V and J ends lost 2 bases and 2 bases, in that order; junction bases with no gene match: 0. Here the sequenced sample was peripheral blood, taken 28 days after the second AZD1222 dose. The chain links TRBV9 to TRBJ1-2; 7 bases agree with TRBD1. The source is an adult who received the AZD1222 COVID-19 vaccine. The CDR3 spells CASSVGQNYGYTF. Written as DNA, the CDR3 is TGTGCCAGCAGCGTGGGACAGAACTATGGCTACACCTTC.